One T cell receptor beta chain is described in this entry. In the authors' workflow: It was from reference gene primer amplification that nucleated cell counts were estimated. Assay: immunoSEQ multiplex PCR; the TCRdb copy retains only in-frame clones and omits some. V and J calls plus clone size are reproduced from that table; the DNA served to infer D and trimming. Here the sample spans 120,000 or so clones, roughly four fifths being singletons. This record comes from a study of blood T cell repertoires in COVID-19. As for the study in general: Samples taken during acute and convalescent COVID-19 were collected in the United States, Italy and Spain. Nucleic acid was either cDNA or gDNA, and it came from T cells, B-cell-depleted T cells, or PBMCs.

Germline lookup yields CDR1 MRHNA and CDR2 SNTAGT. Trimming at V came to 8 bases and at J to 3 bases, leaving 12 bases not matched to a gene. This CDR3 has 15 residues. The sequenced sample consisted of peripheral blood. The chain employs TRBV6-4 and TRBJ1-1; the match to TRBD1 covers 7 bases. This clonotype originated in a man aged 55 to 70 with acute or convalescent COVID-19. This chain's CDR3 is CASGVRQGRYTEAFF. DNA for the CDR3: TGTGCCAGCGGAGTTAGACAGGGAAGGTACACTGAAGCTTTCTTT.